This entry lists 18 T cell receptor beta chains sequenced from one sample in a study of vaccination effects on CD4 cells after COVID-19. Using viral peptide pools, the ViraFEST assay grew out antigen-specific CD4+ T cells prior to sequencing. Between days 9 and 10 of culture, CD4+ T cells were separated out. Absence of prior SARS-CoV-2 infection characterized the vaccine recipients, who showed negative nucleocapsid antibodies. Their antigen targets remain unknown. The data were produced by immunoSEQ multiplex PCR, yet TCRdb's version contains in-frame clones alone and is incomplete. Of 65,000 to 90,000 clones detected, more than 60% appear once; the ten largest clones hold about 10%. Sample: CD4+ T cells from PBMCs cultured with SARS-CoV-2 spike peptides, taken before COVID-19 vaccination. These receptors came from a human donor who received a COVID-19 vaccine.

CDR3 in DNA: TGCGCCAGCAGCCAAGATAGGGGGACTAGCGGGGCAGGAGATACGCAGTATTTT. This encodes CASSQDRGTSGAGDTQYF. The rearrangement uses TRBV4-1 and TRBJ2-3, with 13 bases lining up with TRBD2. Germline CDR1 and CDR2: MGHRA and YSYEKL. Losses at the gene ends were 0 bases for V and 5 bases for J; bases not matched to a gene: 8. CDR3 length: 18 residues.

The genes are TRBV7-7 and TRBJ2-5; D is ambiguous. Per germline, CDR1 SSHAT and CDR2 FNYEAQ (reference sequence). The CDR3 spans 14 residues. V was trimmed by 2 bases and J by 2 bases, leaving 9 bases between them. The chain's CDR3 is CASSLLAEQETQYF. DNA for the CDR3: TGTGCCAGCAGCTTATTGGCAGAACAAGAGACCCAGTACTTC.

The chain couples TRBV11-2 to TRBJ1-1, with 12 bases identical to TRBD1. The germline gives CDR1 SGHAT, CDR2 FQNNGV. This CDR3 region has 19 residues. Trimming cost V 3 bases and J 4 bases; bases outside gene matches: 15. CDR3 nucleotide sequence: TGTGCCAGCAGCTTGGGGGACAGGGGGCGCTTCTTTGGGGCCACTGAAGCTTTCTTT. Translating gives CASSLGDRGRFFGATEAFF.

V is TRBV10-3 and J is TRBJ1-3; tentatively, D is TRBD1 (6 bases). V was trimmed by 2 bases and J by 2 bases, leaving 10 bases between them. The CDR3 sequence is 15 residues long. The germline gives CDR1 ENHRY, CDR2 SYGVKD. CDR3 protein: CAISEGGGPGNTIYF. The CDR3 bases are TGTGCCATCAGTGAGGGCGGGGGGCCTGGAAACACCATATATTTT.

This clone was observed a few times. The chain carries TRBV3-1 (or the pseudogene TRBV3-2) and TRBJ1-1; D is perhaps TRBD1 (6 bases). This CDR3 has 14 residues. Trimming cost V 4 bases and J 1 base, with 10 bases left between them. Germline CDR1 is LGHDT and CDR2 is YNNKEL (reference sequence). CDR3 nucleotides: TGTGCCAGCAGCCCGAGGACAGCGAACACTGAAGCTTTCTTT. Encoded protein: CASSPRTANTEAFF.

This clone was seen only once. The chain links TRBV5-1 to TRBJ1-4; D gene uncertain. The CDR3 covers 12 residues. V gave up 2 bases and J gave up 8 bases, with 7 bases separating them. CDR1 SGHRS and CDR2 YFSETQ come from the germline V gene. Written as DNA, the CDR3 is TGCGCCAGCAGCTTTGGAGGGGAAAAACTGTTTTTT. Its protein is CASSFGGEKLFF.

This clone was seen a single time. This chain joins TRBV11-1 and TRBJ1-2; no clear D gene. Trimming shortened V by 1 base and J by 5 bases, and 8 bases separated the two germline ends. Germline assignment: CDR1 SGHAT and CDR2 FQDESV (reference sequence). There are 13 residues in the CDR3. The CDR3 DNA reads TGTGCCAGCAGCTTAGGGACCGAGTATGGCTACACCTTC. Translated: CASSLGTEYGYTF.

The chain carries TRBV19 and TRBJ2-7; a weak D match, TRBD1 (7 bases). The V end lost 11 bases, the J end lost 5 bases, and 22 bases lay between the germline ends. CDR3 length: 14 residues. Germline CDR1 reads LNHDA; CDR2 reads SQIVND (reference sequence). CDR3 loop: CALHRGTALNEQYV. CDR3 nucleotides: TGTGCCCTCCATCGGGGGACAGCCCTTAACGAGCAGTACGTC.

V and J are TRBV7-9 and TRBJ2-4; the match to TRBD2 covers 11 bases. CDR3 length: 14 amino acids. V trimming: 5 bases; J trimming: 9 bases; junction bases outside the gene matches: 6. Germline V CDR1 and CDR2: SEHNR, FQNEAQ (reference sequence). The CDR3 reads CASSRLAGRGIQYF. The CDR3 region has the DNA TGTGCCAGCAGCCGACTAGCGGGGAGGGGCATTCAGTACTTC.

The rearrangement uses TRBV10-1 and TRBJ1-5; no reliable D call. Germline V gene data show CDR1 as WNHNN and CDR2 as SYGVQD (reference sequence). The CDR3 loop spans 13 amino acids. Trimming took 2 bases from V and 5 from J, leaving 7 bases between them. In DNA form, the CDR3 reads TGCGCCAGCAGTGAGCACGGAGATCAGCCCCAGCATTTT. It encodes CASSEHGDQPQHF.

V is TRBV4-1 and J is TRBJ1-2; tentatively, D is TRBD1 (5 bases). Germline V gene sequence: CDR1 MGHRA, CDR2 YSYEKL. This CDR3 has 17 residues. V lost 0 bases, J lost 4 bases, and 18 bases lay in between. For the CDR3, the DNA is TGCGCCAGCAGCCAAGATCGGGGATATGGACAAACCTATGGCTACACCTTC. It codes for CASSQDRGYGQTYGYTF.

The chain is built from TRBV5-8 and TRBJ1-5, with unresolved D. The CDR3 runs to 14 residues. Germline CDR1 and CDR2: SGHTS and YDEGEE. V dropped 4 bases and J dropped 0 bases, with 8 bases sitting between them. CDR3: CASSRRGSNQPQHF. DNA of the CDR3: TGTGCCAGCAGCCGCCGGGGTAGCAATCAGCCCCAGCATTTT.

The chain couples TRBV6-5 to TRBJ2-7; 9 positions match TRBD1. This CDR3 spans 15 amino acids. Trimming cost V 7 bases and J 5 bases; bases outside gene matches: 12. Germline CDR1 reads MNHEY; CDR2 reads SVGAGI. The CDR3 protein is CASTPGQGFKDEQYV. The DNA for the CDR3 is TGTGCCAGCACGCCGGGACAGGGATTTAAGGACGAGCAGTACGTC.

V is TRBV6-5 and J is TRBJ1-6, with unresolved D. Germline V gene data show CDR1 as MNHEY and CDR2 as SVGAGI. V lost 0 bases and J 3 bases, leaving 9 bases between the germline ends. The CDR3 is made up of 16 amino acids. The CDR3 bases are TGTGCCAGCAGTTACTCATCGGGAAACTATAATTCACCCCTCCACTTT. Amino acid sequence: CASSYSSGNYNSPLHF.

This clone was seen more than once but under ten times. V is TRBV10-3 and J is TRBJ1-6, with 9 positions matching TRBD1. The CDR3 is 14 residues long. From germline, CDR1 is ENHRY and CDR2 SYGVKD. The J segment lost 8 bases and the V segment lost 3 bases, leaving 2 bases of the junction unmatched. CDR3 region: CAISDTGGHSPLHF. As DNA, the CDR3 is TGTGCCATCAGTGATACAGGGGGCCATTCACCCCTCCACTTT.

The V call is TRBV5-1, the J call TRBJ2-3, with a weak D call TRBD2 (6 bases). Deletions cut 0 bases from V and 3 bases from J, with 11 bases between. This CDR3 is built from 15 residues. Germline lookup yields CDR1 SGHRS and CDR2 YFSETQ. The CDR3 DNA is TGCGCCAGCAGCTTGGAGGGCGGGGTGACAGATACGCAGTATTTT. It yields the protein CASSLEGGVTDTQYF.

The chain couples TRBV5-1 to TRBJ2-7, with D possibly TRBD1 on 5 matching bases. Per the germline V gene, CDR1 is SGHRS and CDR2 is YFSETQ. The CDR3 spans 14 residues. Trimming removed 0 bases at V and 7 bases at J, with 14 bases between. The CDR3: CASSLVTGSKEQYV. The CDR3 bases are TGCGCCAGCAGCTTGGTTACAGGTTCAAAAGAGCAGTACGTC.

The V and J genes are TRBV3-1 (or the pseudogene TRBV3-2) and TRBJ2-1, with 11 bases aligning to TRBD2. Trimming removed 5 bases from V and 15 bases from J; junction bases left unmatched: 9. This CDR3 region has 13 residues. Per germline, CDR1 LGHDT and CDR2 YNNKEL (reference sequence). The CDR3 loop reads CASSTSGGPLSFF. The CDR3 DNA sequence: TGTGCCAGCAGCACTAGCGGGGGCCCCCTCTCGTTCTTC.